The sequence of this T cell receptor beta chain was determined in a study of beta chain features in type 1 diabetes. This clone showed up just a few times. The sequenced template was cDNA made from the entire isolated RNA. The data were produced by immunoSEQ multiplex PCR, yet TCRdb's version contains in-frame clones alone and is incomplete. Of almost 350,000 clones in the sample, roughly 8% were seen once. Only one heparinised blood draw was taken per donor, and its volume averaged about 116 mL. This CDR3 region has 17 residues. V lost 5 bases and J 2 bases, leaving 19 bases between the germline ends. Germline V lookup: CDR1 SGHNT, CDR2 YYREEE (reference sequence).

The sample taken for sequencing was central memory CD4+ T cells from blood. The TCR comes from a woman between 18 and 30 years old in good health. The chain links TRBV5-4 to TRBJ2-2, with D perhaps matching TRBD2 (5 bases). DNA for the CDR3: TGTGCCAGCAGTCATGACCGAGGGCACGTAAACACCGGGGAGCTGTTTTTT. Amino acids: CASSHDRGHVNTGELFF.